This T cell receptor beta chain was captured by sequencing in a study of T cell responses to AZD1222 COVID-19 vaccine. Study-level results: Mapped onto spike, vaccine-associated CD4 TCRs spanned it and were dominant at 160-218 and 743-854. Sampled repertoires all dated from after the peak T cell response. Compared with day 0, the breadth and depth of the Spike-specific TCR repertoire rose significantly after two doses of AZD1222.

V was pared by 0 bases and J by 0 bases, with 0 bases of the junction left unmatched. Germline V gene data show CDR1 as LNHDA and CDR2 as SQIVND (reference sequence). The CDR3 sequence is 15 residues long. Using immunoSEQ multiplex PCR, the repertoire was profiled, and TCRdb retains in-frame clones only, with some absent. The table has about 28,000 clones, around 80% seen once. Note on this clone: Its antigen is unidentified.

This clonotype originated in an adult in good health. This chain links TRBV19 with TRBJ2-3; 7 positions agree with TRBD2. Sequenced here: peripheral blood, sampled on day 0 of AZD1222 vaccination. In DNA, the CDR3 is TGTGCCAGTAGTATAGATAGCGGGAGCACAGATACGCAGTATTTT. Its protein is CASSIDSGSTDTQYF.